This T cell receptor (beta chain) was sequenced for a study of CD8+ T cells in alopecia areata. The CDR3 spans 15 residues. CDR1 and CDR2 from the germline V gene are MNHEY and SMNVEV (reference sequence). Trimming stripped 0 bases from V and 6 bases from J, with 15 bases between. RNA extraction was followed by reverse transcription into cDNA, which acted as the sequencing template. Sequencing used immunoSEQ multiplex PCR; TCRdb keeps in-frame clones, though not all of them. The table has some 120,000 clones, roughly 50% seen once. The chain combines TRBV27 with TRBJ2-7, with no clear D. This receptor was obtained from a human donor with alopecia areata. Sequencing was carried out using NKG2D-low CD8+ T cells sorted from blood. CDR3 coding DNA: TGTGCCAGCAGTTTATCTAGTCATTCATTAGGCGAGCAGTACTTC. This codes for CASSLSSHSLGEQYF.